These 10 T cell receptor beta chains came from one sample sequenced in a study of CD8 T cells in ankylosing spondylitis. TCRdb reprocessed the 5' RACE reads via MiXCR and lists one record per CDR3 protein. Of a few hundred thousand distinct CDR3 sequences detected, approximately 16% appear once; the ten largest clones hold about 42%. The antigens for these receptors are not known. Findings and caveats of the study: A motif in TCR beta, a set of seven to nine highly homologous variants, appeared characteristic of ankylosing spondylitis blood.

The sequenced material came from blood, either unsorted or a sorted T cell fraction (not recorded which). The receptors stem from a male donor with ankylosing spondylitis.

The V gene is TRBV7-2, the J gene TRBJ2-7; no clear D gene. CDR3 length: 12 residues. The V end lost 2 bases, the J end lost 5 bases, and 7 bases lay between the germline ends. The germline gives CDR1 SGHTA, CDR2 FQGNSA. The CDR3 sequence is CASSLYSNEQYF. CDR3 nucleotides: TGTGCCAGCAGCTTATACAGCAACGAGCAGTACTTC.

The chain joins TRBV28 to TRBJ1-4; D is ambiguous. The CDR3 spans 14 residues. With 2 bases removed from V and 1 base from J, the gap between germline ends came to 5 bases. Germline CDR1 is MDHEN and CDR2 is SYDVKM. The CDR3 sequence: CASSLGLTNEKLFF. Written as DNA, the CDR3 is TGTGCCAGCAGTTTAGGTTTAACTAATGAAAAACTGTTTTTT.

This chain connects TRBV12-3 or TRBV12-4 to TRBJ1-2; D gene ambiguous. The CDR3 sequence is 14 residues long. The V and J ends lost 5 bases and 4 bases respectively, with 14 bases between them. The CDR3 loop reads CASSKRTAAYGYTF. The CDR3 nucleotides are TGTGCCAGCAGTAAGCGGACGGCCGCCTATGGCTACACCTTC.

The chain is built from TRBV12-3 or TRBV12-4 and TRBJ1-3, with D possibly matching TRBD1 (5 bases). The CDR3 contains 15 residues. The V end was cut by 3 bases, the J end by 7 bases, with 16 bases between. The CDR3: CASSFVQGGGNTIYF. DNA for the CDR3: TGTGCCAGCAGTTTTGTGCAGGGCGGGGGGAACACCATATATTTT.

V gene TRBV19 combines with J gene TRBJ2-3; a weak D match, TRBD2 (5 bases). In germline, CDR1 is LNHDA, CDR2 SQIVND (reference sequence). V lost 5 bases, J lost 4 bases, and 16 bases lay in between. This CDR3 comprises 15 residues. CDR3: CASSGPVVGADTQYF. CDR3 coding DNA: TGTGCCAGTAGTGGCCCCGTTGTCGGGGCAGATACGCAGTATTTT.

The CDR3 loop is CASSTTSGGTYEQYF. In nucleotides, the CDR3 is TGTGCCAGCAGCACCACTAGCGGGGGGACCTACGAGCAGTACTTC. The rearrangement joins TRBV7-9 to TRBJ2-7; TRBD2 aligns across 12 bases. The length of the CDR3 is 15 residues. CDR1 is SEHNR and CDR2 is FQNEAQ in the germline V gene (reference sequence). J was trimmed by 2 bases and V by 5 bases; bases with no gene match: 4.

There are a few counts of this clonotype. The chain uses TRBV15 and TRBJ2-2; D ambiguous. Trimming cost V 7 bases and J 5 bases, with 14 bases left between them. CDR3 length: 14 amino acids. Germline V gene data show CDR1 as LNHNV and CDR2 as YYDKDF (reference sequence). This CDR3 is CATKGRDRTGELFF. The CDR3 nucleotides are TGTGCCACCAAGGGAAGGGATCGGACCGGGGAGCTGTTTTTT.

The V call is TRBV6-1, the J call TRBJ1-1; D is ambiguous. V was shortened by 6 bases and J by 1 base, with 12 bases between the two germline ends. The CDR3 spans 14 residues. The V gene's germline CDR1 is MNHNS and CDR2 SASEGT. The CDR3 sequence: CASSLTTGNTEAFF. The CDR3 DNA follows: TGTGCCAGCAGCCTTACGACCGGGAACACTGAAGCTTTCTTT.

The chain recombines TRBV3-1 with TRBJ1-3, with D hard to call. Germline assignment: CDR1 LGHDT and CDR2 YNNKEL (reference sequence). Trimming removed 1 base from V and 4 bases from J, with 11 bases in between. The CDR3 totals 15 residues. The CDR3 here is CASSQAWTSGNTIYF. DNA of the CDR3: TGTGCCAGCAGCCAAGCCTGGACGTCGGGAAACACCATATATTTT.

The sample holds a few counts of this clonotype. This chain links TRBV4-3 with TRBJ2-2; D not certain. The CDR3 covers 14 residues. Germline V gene lookup returns CDR1 LGHNA and CDR2 YSLEER. Deletions cut 4 bases from V and 3 bases from J, with 9 bases between. The CDR3: CASSRSRHTGELFF. In DNA form, the CDR3 reads TGCGCCAGCAGCCGGAGTCGTCACACCGGGGAGCTGTTTTTT.